The 31 T cell receptor beta chains reported below all come from one sample, sequenced in a study of T cells in Graves' hyperthyroidism and ophthalmopathy. From RNA transcripts, TCR beta CDR3 regions were amplified. The TCR CDR3 was amplified in a first-round RT-PCR using the HTBI primer set. TCRdb used MiXCR to reprocess the multiplex PCR reads, holding one entry per CDR3 protein. This table has about 59,000 distinct CDR3 sequences, roughly 50% appearing once. Sequencing was carried out using blood. The receptors were gathered from a woman aged 60-70 years with Graves' ophthalmopathy.

There are many counts of this clonotype. The V call is TRBV6-2 or TRBV6-3, the J call TRBJ1-2; TRBD1 is a possible D gene (5 bases). V was shortened by 5 bases and J by 0 bases, with 16 bases between the two germline ends. CDR1 and CDR2 from the germline V gene are MNHEY and SVGEGT. The CDR3 runs 16 residues. The CDR3, as DNA: TGTGCCAGCAGTCCGGGACCGAGTTTTACTAACTATGGCTACACCTTC. Translating gives CASSPGPSFTNYGYTF.

V is TRBV19 and J is TRBJ2-5, with 9 bases that match TRBD1. With V trimmed by 4 bases and J by 5 bases, 8 bases remained unmatched. Looked up from germline, CDR1 is LNHDA and CDR2 is SQIVND (reference sequence). The CDR3 runs 15 residues. This CDR3 reads CASSRRQGVGETQYF. The CDR3 DNA follows: TGTGCCAGTAGTAGGAGACAGGGGGTAGGCGAGACCCAGTACTTC. The full variable domain, in which reference TRBV19 and TRBJ2-5 provide the parts outside the CDR3, is DGGITQSPKYLFRKEGQNVTLSCEQNLNHDAMYWYRQDPGQGLRLIYYSQIVNDFQKGDIAEGYSVSREKKESFPLTVTSAQKNPTAFYLCASSRRQGVGETQYFGPGTRLLVL.

This clonotype was counted ten times or more. The V and J genes are TRBV5-4 and TRBJ2-1; D gene unclear. The germline gives CDR1 SGHNT, CDR2 YYREEE (reference sequence). The CDR3 consists of 11 residues. The ends were cut back, 5 bases at V and 4 bases at J, with 4 bases in the middle. Here the CDR3 DNA reads TGTGCCAGCAGTGTTTACAATGAGCAGTTCTTC. Translation gives CASSVYNEQFF.

At least ten counts were recorded for this clonotype. The rearrangement links TRBV6-5 to TRBJ2-7, with 9 nucleotides matching TRBD2. The germline CDR1 and CDR2 sequences are MNHEY and SVGAGI. V shed 2 bases and J 3 bases; nucleotides not matched to a gene: 11. The CDR3 loop spans 17 amino acids. For the CDR3, the DNA is TGTGCCAGCAGTTACGCTCTGGGGAGCGGGAGGTTCTACGAGCAGTACTTC. The encoded protein is CASSYALGSGRFYEQYF.

This chain connects TRBV19 to TRBJ1-2; 7 nucleotides agree with TRBD1. CDR3 length: 16 amino acids. V lost 9 bases, J lost 4 bases, and 17 bases stayed unmatched. CDR1 LNHDA and CDR2 SQIVND come from the germline V gene (reference sequence). CDR3: CASASSKQGRAYGYTF. The CDR3 nucleotides read TGTGCCAGCGCCAGCTCGAAACAGGGGAGGGCCTATGGCTACACCTTC. The full variable domain, completed using reference TRBV19 and TRBJ1-2, is DGGITQSPKYLFRKEGQNVTLSCEQNLNHDAMYWYRQDPGQGLRLIYYSQIVNDFQKGDIAEGYSVSREKKESFPLTVTSAQKNPTAFYLCASASSKQGRAYGYTFGSGTRLTVV.

Concerning this clonotype: Because the CDR3 is missing its conserved closing phenylalanine or tryptophan, this is likely a read error. The V call is TRBV7-9, the J call TRBJ2-1; 9 nucleotides align to TRBD2. Germline trimming cut 9 bases from V and 5 bases from J; bases unmatched to any gene: 5. This CDR3 comprises 13 residues. CDR1 and CDR2 (germline): SEHNR, FQNEAQ (reference sequence). CDR3 loop: CASASGENNEQFL. CDR3 sequence (DNA): TGTGCCAGTGCTAGCGGGGAAAACAATGAGCAGTTCCTC.

To note about this clonotype: Sequence at one end of the junction differs from germline and may be a read error. V is TRBV7-7 and J is TRBJ2-3, with 11 positions matching TRBD2. This CDR3 has 15 amino acids. CDR1 and CDR2 (germline): SSHAT, FNYEAQ (reference sequence). CDR3 in DNA: TGTGCTAGCAGCTTAGACGGGACTAGCGGAGATACGCAGTATTTT. Residues: CASSLDGTSGDTQYF.

This clonotype occurred many times. The V call is TRBV19, the J call TRBJ1-5; 7 bases are shared with TRBD1. V lost 5 bases to trimming and J lost 9 bases; unmatched junction nucleotides: 7. The CDR3 length is 13 residues. Germline CDR1 reads LNHDA; CDR2 reads SQIVND (reference sequence). CDR3 nucleotides: TGTGCCAGTAGTCTGGACAGGTTTCGGCCCCAGCATTTT. Residues: CASSLDRFRPQHF.

Ten or more counts support this clonotype. The V gene is TRBV9, the J gene TRBJ2-3; tentative D call: TRBD1 (5 bases). CDR3 length: 16 residues. Trimming left V 3 bases short and J 3 bases short, with 17 bases between. Germline CDR1 is SGDLS and CDR2 is YYNGEE. In DNA, the CDR3 is TGTGCCAGCAGCGAGGGGCCTACTGCTTTTACAGATACGCAGTATTTT. As protein: CASSEGPTAFTDTQYF.

In this sample, this clonotype turned up a few times. This chain uses TRBV28 with TRBJ2-5; 8 positions agree with TRBD2. Germline CDR1 reads MDHEN; CDR2 reads SYDVKM. J lost 1 base, V lost 10 bases, and 11 bases had no gene match. The CDR3 extends over 15 amino acids. Written as DNA, the CDR3 is TGTGCCACCACCTTGTGGAGCGGGAGCCAAGAGACCCAGTACTTC. It codes for CATTLWSGSQETQYF.

The V gene is TRBV7-2, the J gene TRBJ2-1, with D perhaps TRBD1 (6 bases). Germline V gene data show CDR1 as SGHTA and CDR2 as FQGNSA. V gave up 5 bases and J gave up 3 bases, with 20 bases separating them. The CDR3 consists of 17 residues. This CDR3 reads CASSRADSSYGYNEQFF. The CDR3 DNA sequence: TGTGCCAGCAGCCGGGCGGACAGCAGCTATGGCTACAATGAGCAGTTCTTC.

The table lists this clonotype with a few counts. The germline gene is not matched at one end of the junction; a read error may be the cause. The rearrangement uses TRBV25-1 and TRBJ2-2, with D possibly being TRBD1 (6 bases). The CDR3 contains 15 residues. Germline CDR1 and CDR2: MGHDK and SYGVNS. For the CDR3, the DNA is TGTGCCAGCAGTGGGTGGACAGTAGGCACCGGGGAGCTGCTTTTT. This translates into CASSGWTVGTGELLF. Filled out from reference TRBV25-1 and TRBJ2-2, the complete variable domain reads EADIYQTPRYLVIGTGKKITLECSQTMGHDKMYWYQQDPGMELHLIHYSYGVNSTEKGDLSSESTVSRIRTEHFPLTLESARPSHTSQYLCASSGWTVGTGELLFGEGSRLTVL.

This chain joins TRBV20-1 and TRBJ2-3, with a possible D match to TRBD2 (6 bases). Germline values: CDR1 DFQATT, CDR2 SNEGSKA (reference sequence). The CDR3 runs to 15 residues. V was cut by 5 bases and J by 8 bases, with 23 bases left in between. The CDR3 DNA sequence: TGCAGTGCTCCCCGGAGTAGTATGACTAGTGGTACGCAGTATTTT. Protein product: CSAPRSSMTSGTQYF.

This clonotype was seen a single time. The CDR3 protein is CATSDYRGGVYEQYF. The CDR3 coding sequence is TGTGCCACCAGTGATTACAGGGGAGGGGTCTACGAGCAGTACTTC. This sequence joins TRBV24-1 and TRBJ2-7, with D perhaps matching TRBD1 or TRBD2 (7 bases each). Germline V gene lookup returns CDR1 KGHDR and CDR2 SFDVKD. V gave up 2 bases and J gave up 3 bases, with 13 bases separating them. The CDR3 runs to 15 residues.

This clonotype is categorized as medium-sized. The chain carries TRBV20-1 and TRBJ2-1, with 11 bases aligning to TRBD2. This CDR3 is built from 14 residues. The V gene's germline CDR1 is DFQATT and CDR2 SNEGSKA (reference sequence). V was clipped by 3 bases and J by 5 bases; unmatched bases: 3. CDR3 in DNA: TGCAGTGCTAGTGCGACTAGCGGGGACAATGAGCAGTTCTTC. Translation: CSASATSGDNEQFF.

As regards this clonotype: It is likely a read error, because the conserved phenylalanine at the end of the CDR3 is missing. Because the CDR3's place on the DNA is in doubt, the DNA is left out and the CDR3 is given as listed by TCRdb. The CDR3 reads CASSLTFS. This chain uses TRBV3-1 with TRBJ1-1. The CDR3 length equals 8 residues, ends included. Germline-derived CDR1 and CDR2 are LGHDT and YNNKEL (reference sequence).

The chain is built from TRBV6-1 and TRBJ1-4, with no clear D. The CDR3 is 14 amino acids. Trimming left V 7 bases short and J 2 bases short, with 11 bases between. Per the germline V gene, CDR1 is MNHNS and CDR2 is SASEGT. In nucleotides, the CDR3 is TGTGCCAGCAAGACTTCTGGGACTAATGAAAAACTGTTTTTT. Amino acid sequence: CASKTSGTNEKLFF.

This clonotype was seen ten or more times. The chain recombines TRBV20-1 with TRBJ2-3; D is ambiguous. Per germline, CDR1 DFQATT and CDR2 SNEGSKA (reference sequence). The CDR3 loop spans 13 amino acids. The V end was cut by 2 bases, the J end by 3 bases, with 9 bases between. CDR3 sequence reads: CSARKSPTDTQYF. The CDR3 DNA reads TGCAGTGCTAGAAAAAGCCCGACAGATACGCAGTATTTT.

The rearrangement uses TRBV10-3 and TRBJ2-7; 8 bases match TRBD1. The CDR3 runs 13 residues. The germline V gene has CDR1 ENHRY and CDR2 SYGVKD. V gave up 4 bases and J gave up 2 bases; unmatched junction bases: 1. CDR3 sequence reads: CAISGGQAYEQYF. The CDR3 DNA reads as TGTGCCATCAGTGGGGGACAGGCCTACGAGCAGTACTTC.

At least ten counts were recorded for this clonotype. V gene TRBV6-6 combines with J gene TRBJ2-1; D ambiguous. CDR1 is MNHNY, CDR2 SVGAGI, per germline (reference sequence). Trimming took off 6 bases at V and 4 bases at J, with 4 bases between the two ends. The CDR3 runs to 11 residues. In DNA form, the CDR3 reads TGTGCCAGCAGAATTTACAATGAGCAGTTCTTC. Its protein product is CASRIYNEQFF.

Turning to this clonotype: Sequence at one end of the junction differs from germline and may be a read error. The chain couples TRBV7-6 to TRBJ2-1, with 7 bases matching TRBD1. The CDR3 is 12 amino acids. CDR1 is SGHVS and CDR2 is FNYEAQ in the germline V gene. CDR3 nucleotide sequence: TGTGCCAGCAGCTTTCGGGACAGATCTCTGTCGTTC. Protein sequence: CASSFRDRSLSF. Full variable domain (rest looked up from reference TRBV7-6 and TRBJ2-1): GAGVSQSPRYKVTKRGQDVALRCDPISGHVSLYWYRQALGQGPEFLTYFNYEAQQDKSGLPNDRFSAERPEGSISTLTIQRTEQRDSAMYRCASSFRDRSLSFGPGTRLTVL.

This clonotype was seen at least ten times. V and J are TRBV19 and TRBJ2-1, with unresolved D. V gave up 3 bases and J gave up 0 bases, with 12 bases separating them. The CDR3 length is 16 residues. CDR1 and CDR2 from the germline V gene are LNHDA and SQIVND (reference sequence). For the CDR3, the DNA is TGTGCCAGTAGTATCAAGGCTAGGAGCTCCTACAATGAGCAGTTCTTC. Translating it yields CASSIKARSSYNEQFF.

This clonotype was observed many times. This sequence may be a read error, since a much larger clone differs from it by one base. The chain joins TRBV4-1 to TRBJ1-2; D is uncertain. CDR3 length: 14 amino acids. Germline lookup yields CDR1 MGHRA and CDR2 YSYEKL. Between the trimmed V and J ends, which lost 5 bases and 4 bases, there was a span of 14 bases. Here the CDR3 reads CASSSQERVYGYTF. DNA of the CDR3: TGCGCCAGCAGCTCCCAAGAGCGAGTCTATGGCTACACCTTC.

The CDR3 loop reads CASSLRNDGGSHNEQYF. CDR3 in DNA: TGTGCCAGCAGCTTACGGAACGACGGGGGTTCCCACAATGAGCAGTACTTC. The rearrangement links TRBV7-3 to TRBJ2-7, with D possibly TRBD2 on 6 matching bases. The germline CDR1 and CDR2 sequences are SGHTA and FQGTGA. The CDR3 runs to 17 residues. V lost 2 bases to trimming and J lost 7 bases, with 24 bases between them.

This clonotype was seen ten or more times. The chain has TRBV11-2 and TRBJ2-5, with 7 nucleotides matching TRBD1. In germline, CDR1 is SGHAT, CDR2 FQNNGV. This CDR3 comprises 15 residues. V lost 4 bases to trimming and J lost 5 bases; unmatched junction nucleotides: 10. CDR3 in amino acids: CASSSTGTPRETQYF. DNA of the CDR3: TGTGCCAGCAGCTCGACAGGGACCCCTCGGGAGACCCAGTACTTC.

About this clonotype: Because it lacks the conserved phenylalanine or tryptophan at the end, this CDR3 is likely a read error. The chain is built from TRBV5-6 and TRBJ1-5; tentative D call: TRBD1 (6 bases). CDR1 is SGHDT, CDR2 YYEEEE, per germline. The CDR3 has 16 amino acids. In nucleotides, the CDR3 is TGTGCCGGCAGCTTGGGGGGGGCAGGGGAATATCGGCCCCAGCATCTT. Its translation is CAGSLGGAGEYRPQHL.

To note about this clonotype: The limits of the CDR3 on the DNA are not certain, so only TCRdb's listed CDR3 is given. This sequence joins TRBV5-1 and TRBJ1-1; the table's D call, TRBD1, was not checked against the DNA. Germline-derived CDR1 and CDR2 are SGHRS and YFSETQ. The CDR3 comprises 14 residues, both ends counted. CDR3 region: CASSFFGAGTEALF.

This clonotype came up many times. V gene TRBV6-2 or TRBV6-3 combines with J gene TRBJ2-5; 8 bases line up with TRBD2. V lost 3 bases to trimming and J lost 4 bases; unmatched junction nucleotides: 7. The germline V gene has CDR1 MNHEY and CDR2 SVGEGT. This CDR3 spans 15 amino acids. CDR3 residues: CASSYPGRAGETQYF. The CDR3 region has the DNA TGTGCCAGCAGTTATCCCGGGAGGGCAGGAGAGACCCAGTACTTC.

This clonotype was counted ten times or more. V usage is TRBV9 and J usage is TRBJ1-1; unclear D gene. The CDR3 is 14 residues long. Germline V gene lookup returns CDR1 SGDLS and CDR2 YYNGEE. The V gene lost 3 bases and the J gene lost 4 bases, with 13 bases spanning the gap. The CDR3 here is CASSAVGRVTEAFF. The DNA for the CDR3 is TGTGCCAGCAGCGCCGTAGGAAGGGTCACTGAAGCTTTCTTT. The full variable domain, its missing parts supplied by reference TRBV9 and TRBJ1-1, is DSGVTQTPKHLITATGQRVTLRCSPRSGDLSVYWYQQSLDQGLQFLIQYYNGEERAKGNILERFSAQQFPDLHSELNLSSLELGDSALYFCASSAVGRVTEAFFGQGTRLTVV.

The chain is built from TRBV2 and TRBJ2-1; no reliable D call. V gave up 10 bases and J gave up 0 bases, with 16 bases separating them. The CDR3 sequence is 15 residues long. Germline CDR1 reads SNHLY; CDR2 reads FYNNEI. CDR3 bases: TGTGCCACCCAGAATGACAAGAGCTCCTACAATGAGCAGTTCTTC. It translates to CATQNDKSSYNEQFF. Filled out from reference TRBV2 and TRBJ2-1, the complete variable domain reads EPEVTQTPSHQVTQMGQEVILRCVPISNHLYFYWYRQILGQKVEFLVSFYNNEISEKSEIFDDQFSVERPDGSNFTLKIRSTKLEDSAMYFCATQNDKSSYNEQFFGPGTRLTVL.

In this sample, this clonotype turned up many times. This rearrangement joins TRBV10-3 to TRBJ2-4; D is uncertain. From germline, CDR1 is ENHRY and CDR2 SYGVKD. The CDR3 is 13 amino acids. Trimming took off 0 bases at V and 4 bases at J, with 4 bases between the two ends. In DNA form, the CDR3 reads TGTGCCATCAGTGAGTCGAAGAAAAACATTCAGTACTTC. Translating it yields CAISESKKNIQYF.